The 29 T cell receptor beta chains below come from one sample, sequenced in a study of graft-versus-host responses after intestinal transplantation. Data came from immunoSEQ multiplex PCR; TCRdb stores just in-frame clones and leaves some out. Of roughly 80,000 clones listed, about nine tenths were seen once; the top ten hold about 0.67%. Sample: PBMCs, taken 98 days after intestinal transplantation. These receptors were taken from a human patient who received an intestinal transplant, so some T cells may come from the graft donor.

By share, this clone ranks as medium-sized. This chain links TRBV5-8 with TRBJ2-7; 8 nucleotides align to TRBD1. The germline CDR1 and CDR2 sequences are SGHTS and YDEGEE. The CDR3 is 14 amino acids. Germline trimming cut 3 bases from V and 2 bases from J; bases unmatched to any gene: 4. CDR3 amino acids: CASSYGQGTYEQYF. For the CDR3, the DNA is TGTGCCAGCAGCTACGGACAGGGCACCTACGAGCAGTACTTC.

This clone was recorded once. DNA of the CDR3: TGCGCCAGCAGCCAAGATTCAGGGAATGGAAACACCATATATTTT. Translating it yields CASSQDSGNGNTIYF. This chain connects TRBV4-1 to TRBJ1-3; D is perhaps TRBD1 (5 bases). The V gene lost 0 bases and the J gene lost 3 bases, with 9 bases spanning the gap. Germline CDR1 and CDR2: MGHRA and YSYEKL. The CDR3 is 15 amino acids.

J is TRBJ2-1 and V is TRBV7-9; unclear D gene. V was trimmed by 3 bases and J by 7 bases, leaving 13 bases between them. The germline V gene has CDR1 SEHNR and CDR2 FQNEAQ (reference sequence). The length of the CDR3 is 14 residues. CDR3 in amino acids: CASSFQEGKNEQFF. DNA for the CDR3: TGTGCCAGCAGCTTCCAGGAAGGGAAAAATGAGCAGTTCTTC.

The chain has TRBV27 and TRBJ2-1; D uncertain. The CDR3 is 13 amino acids. The germline CDR1 and CDR2 sequences are MNHEY and SMNVEV (reference sequence). Trimming cost V 8 bases and J 3 bases, with 11 bases left between them. CDR3 DNA sequence: TGTGCCAGCGGGCAAAAGGGCTACAATGAGCAGTTCTTC. Amino acids: CASGQKGYNEQFF.

The chain recombines TRBV5-5 with TRBJ1-1; 9 nucleotides agree with TRBD1. Germline V gene lookup returns CDR1 SGHKS and CDR2 YYEKEE (reference sequence). J lost 7 bases, V lost 3 bases, and 7 bases had no gene match. This CDR3 has 14 residues. The CDR3 coding sequence is TGTGCCAGCAGCTCCGGGACAGGGTACTTTGAAGCTTTCTTT. Translated, it gives CASSSGTGYFEAFF.

The genes are TRBV10-1 and TRBJ2-1, with 13 bases aligning to TRBD2. The CDR3 is made up of 15 amino acids. Germline CDR1 WNHNN, CDR2 SYGVQD (reference sequence). J was trimmed by 7 bases and V by 5 bases; bases with no gene match: 5. CDR3 amino acids: CASSSTSGGENEQFF. The CDR3 bases are TGCGCCAGCAGTTCAACTAGCGGGGGGGAAAATGAGCAGTTCTTC.

The CDR3 protein is CASSYGRGEETQYF. The CDR3 coding sequence is TGTGCCAGCAGTTACGGGCGGGGGGAAGAGACCCAGTACTTC. The chain recombines TRBV6-5 with TRBJ2-5; TRBD2 agrees at 8 bases. The germline gives CDR1 MNHEY, CDR2 SVGAGI. Trimming took 2 bases from V and 3 from J; bases not matched to a gene: 2. This CDR3 has 14 amino acids.

In this sample, this clone turned up once. For the CDR3, the DNA is TGTGCCAGCAGACTCCGTCTTGCGGGGGGCATCACAGATACGCAGTATTTT. Its translation is CASRLRLAGGITDTQYF. The chain joins TRBV5-4 to TRBJ2-3; 8 nucleotides match TRBD2. The V and J ends lost 5 bases and 2 bases, in that order; junction bases with no gene match: 13. The CDR3 extends over 17 amino acids. The germline gives CDR1 SGHNT, CDR2 YYREEE (reference sequence).

The chain combines TRBV10-1 with TRBJ1-1; the D is unclear. The V gene's germline CDR1 is WNHNN and CDR2 SYGVQD (reference sequence). CDR3 length equals 11 residues. The ends were cut back, 2 bases at V and 2 bases at J, with 0 bases in the middle. CDR3 sequence reads: CASSENTEAFF. CDR3 sequence (DNA): TGCGCCAGCAGTGAGAACACTGAAGCTTTCTTT.

The gene calls are TRBV5-1 and TRBJ2-7; no firm D call. The CDR3 has 15 amino acids. Trimming pared 0 bases from V and 2 bases from J, leaving 12 bases between. The V gene's germline CDR1 is SGHRS and CDR2 YFSETQ. Here the CDR3 DNA reads TGCGCCAGCAGCTTGGCCAAGTGGCTGGCCTACGAGCAGTACTTC. Encoded protein: CASSLAKWLAYEQYF.

V gene TRBV30 combines with J gene TRBJ2-2; the D gene could be TRBD1 or TRBD2 (6 bases each). V dropped 0 bases and J dropped 5 bases, with 10 bases sitting between them. From germline, CDR1 is GTSNPN and CDR2 SVGIG (reference sequence). The length of the CDR3 is 14 residues. CDR3 region: CAWSVGGLTGELFF. Here the CDR3 DNA reads TGTGCCTGGAGTGTTGGGGGGCTGACCGGGGAGCTGTTTTTT.

The gene calls are TRBV7-9 and TRBJ1-6, with 7 bases lining up with TRBD1. The V gene end was trimmed by 2 bases and the J gene end by 7 bases; junction bases not matched to a gene: 2. Germline CDR1 reads SEHNR; CDR2 reads FQNEAQ (reference sequence). This CDR3 has 14 amino acids. The CDR3 reads CASSLTGDNSPLHF. The DNA of the CDR3 is TGTGCCAGCAGCTTAACAGGGGACAATTCACCCCTCCACTTT.

The chain combines TRBV6-1 with TRBJ2-3; TRBD1 matches 7 bases. V lost 6 bases, J lost 0 bases, and 12 bases stayed unmatched. Looked up from germline, CDR1 is MNHNS and CDR2 is SASEGT. This CDR3 region has 17 residues. The CDR3 sequence is CASSETQGYTSTDTQYF. The CDR3, as DNA: TGTGCCAGCAGCGAAACACAGGGGTACACTAGCACAGATACGCAGTATTTT.

This clone was counted once. The genes are TRBV11-2 and TRBJ1-1, with D possibly being TRBD1 (5 bases). Per the germline V gene, CDR1 is SGHAT and CDR2 is FQNNGV. The CDR3 consists of 14 residues. V was trimmed by 4 bases and J by 9 bases, leaving 18 bases between them. As DNA, the CDR3 is TGTGCCAGCAGCTCCCCCTCGCTCGGGGGGAAAGCTTTCTTT. As protein: CASSSPSLGGKAFF.

The rearrangement joins TRBV6-5 to TRBJ2-5; no reliable D call. The CDR3 has 14 amino acids. V lost 0 bases to trimming and J lost 2 bases, with 7 bases between them. Germline assignment: CDR1 MNHEY and CDR2 SVGAGI. CDR3 in DNA: TGTGCCAGCAGTTACTCGGTACCACAAGAGACCCAGTACTTC. This gives the protein CASSYSVPQETQYF.

The J gene is TRBJ2-7, the V gene TRBV11-3; a possible D gene is TRBD1 (5 bases). CDR1 and CDR2 from the germline V gene are SGHNT and YENEEA. The CDR3 covers 12 residues. V was shortened by 2 bases and J by 4 bases, with 6 bases between the two germline ends. The CDR3 DNA reads as TGTGCCAGCAGCTTATCAGGGTACGAGCAGTACTTC. This codes for CASSLSGYEQYF.

V usage is TRBV29-1 and J usage is TRBJ2-7; D is unresolved. V was cut by 4 bases and J by 2 bases, with 9 bases left in between. This CDR3 has 12 amino acids. Germline V gene data show CDR1 as SQVTM and CDR2 as ANQGSEA. CDR3 sequence: CSVVGGPYEQYF. DNA for the CDR3: TGCAGCGTTGTCGGCGGCCCCTACGAGCAGTACTTC.

The chain joins TRBV27 to TRBJ1-2, with 9 bases that match TRBD1. Trimming removed 5 bases from V and 5 bases from J; junction bases left unmatched: 9. Per germline, CDR1 MNHEY and CDR2 SMNVEV (reference sequence). The CDR3 has 15 residues. The CDR3 sequence is CASSDPGQGIYGYTF. CDR3 sequence (DNA): TGTGCCAGCAGTGATCCGGGACAGGGTATTTATGGCTACACCTTC.

The chain carries TRBV5-6 and TRBJ1-5; D uncertain. The CDR3 has 14 amino acids. The germline V gene has CDR1 SGHDT and CDR2 YYEEEE. Between the trimmed V and J ends, which lost 5 bases and 0 bases, there was a span of 9 bases. The CDR3 sequence is CASRGFYSNQPQHF. As DNA, the CDR3 is TGTGCCAGCAGGGGATTTTATAGCAATCAGCCCCAGCATTTT.

The chain is built from TRBV6-5 and TRBJ1-1; TRBD1 is a possible D gene (5 bases). The CDR3 runs 14 residues. The germline V gene has CDR1 MNHEY and CDR2 SVGAGI. The ends were cut back, 2 bases at V and 3 bases at J, with 10 bases in the middle. CDR3 protein: CASSYAGSHTEAFF. For the CDR3, the DNA is TGTGCCAGCAGTTACGCAGGGTCCCACACTGAAGCTTTCTTT.

The chain couples TRBV5-4 to TRBJ2-7, with D possibly TRBD1 on 5 matching bases. The CDR3 consists of 14 residues. CDR1 is SGHNT, CDR2 YYREEE, per germline (reference sequence). V was clipped by 0 bases and J by 3 bases, with 10 bases between them. The CDR3 DNA follows: TGTGCCAGCAGCTTGGCCGAAACAGGCTACGAGCAGTACTTC. Its protein is CASSLAETGYEQYF.

This sequence joins TRBV6-1 and TRBJ2-3; 8 positions match TRBD2. From germline, CDR1 is MNHNS and CDR2 SASEGT. This CDR3 contains 15 residues. V lost 6 bases to trimming and J lost 2 bases; unmatched junction nucleotides: 7. The CDR3 coding sequence is TGTGCCAGCAGCAGTAGCGGGATTATCACAGATACGCAGTATTTT. Translation gives CASSSSGIITDTQYF.

The V call is TRBV5-6, the J call TRBJ2-3; D is unresolved. The CDR3 sequence is 16 residues long. Germline values: CDR1 SGHDT, CDR2 YYEEEE. The germline V and J ends were trimmed by 2 bases and 1 base, with 14 bases remaining between them. The CDR3 sequence is CASSLSDAVGTDTQYF. The DNA of the CDR3 is TGTGCCAGCAGCTTATCCGACGCGGTCGGCACAGATACGCAGTATTTT.

The chain joins TRBV7-3 to TRBJ2-1, with D tentatively TRBD1 or TRBD2 (5 bases each). The V gene's germline CDR1 is SGHTA and CDR2 FQGTGA. Trimming pared 2 bases from V and 0 bases from J, leaving 8 bases between. This CDR3 is 15 amino acids long. The CDR3 here is CASSLLGTSYNEQFF. The DNA of the CDR3 is TGTGCCAGCAGCTTACTCGGGACCTCCTACAATGAGCAGTTCTTC.

The chain uses TRBV27 and TRBJ2-3; 8 bases are a match to TRBD1. Germline-derived CDR1 and CDR2 are MNHEY and SMNVEV (reference sequence). The CDR3 is 17 amino acids. V trimming: 6 bases; J trimming: 2 bases; junction bases outside the gene matches: 13. The CDR3 region has the DNA TGTGCCAGCAGCTTGACGACAGGGGTGGAGTCCACAGATACGCAGTATTTT. The encoded protein is CASSLTTGVESTDTQYF.

This chain links TRBV6-6 with TRBJ2-7, with 7 positions matching TRBD2. J was trimmed by 5 bases and V by 2 bases; bases with no gene match: 3. Germline V gene data show CDR1 as MNHNY and CDR2 as SVGAGI (reference sequence). This CDR3 spans 13 amino acids. Written as DNA, the CDR3 is TGTGCCAGCAGTTACGGGGGGGTCGACGAGCAGTACTTC. Translation gives CASSYGGVDEQYF.

The CDR3 is CASSYNGELGQPQHF. The CDR3 nucleotides read TGTGCCAGCAGTTACAACGGGGAACTGGGTCAGCCCCAGCATTTT. V and J are TRBV6-5 and TRBJ1-5, with unresolved D. Trimming removed 2 bases from V and 6 bases from J, with 14 bases in between. The CDR3 loop spans 15 amino acids. The germline V gene has CDR1 MNHEY and CDR2 SVGAGI.

The chain uses TRBV30 and TRBJ1-4; 7 bases match TRBD1. Germline V gene data show CDR1 as GTSNPN and CDR2 as SVGIG (reference sequence). There are 13 residues in the CDR3. J lost 6 bases, V lost 3 bases, and 4 bases had no gene match. The CDR3, as DNA: TGTGCCTGGAGGCAGGGGGGGCATGAAAAACTGTTTTTT. Amino acids: CAWRQGGHEKLFF.

As concerns this clone: Other DNA sequences in the sample encode the same CDR3. The J gene is TRBJ2-3, the V gene TRBV10-2; perhaps TRBD2 as D (8 bases). Trimming left V 6 bases short and J 4 bases short, with 29 bases between. Germline CDR1 WSHSY, CDR2 SAAADI. The CDR3 length is 19 residues. CDR3 residues: CASRDPGTVSGLGSDTQYF. CDR3 DNA: TGCGCCAGCAGGGATCCCGGGACAGTCTCGGGACTAGGTTCAGATACGCAGTATTTT.